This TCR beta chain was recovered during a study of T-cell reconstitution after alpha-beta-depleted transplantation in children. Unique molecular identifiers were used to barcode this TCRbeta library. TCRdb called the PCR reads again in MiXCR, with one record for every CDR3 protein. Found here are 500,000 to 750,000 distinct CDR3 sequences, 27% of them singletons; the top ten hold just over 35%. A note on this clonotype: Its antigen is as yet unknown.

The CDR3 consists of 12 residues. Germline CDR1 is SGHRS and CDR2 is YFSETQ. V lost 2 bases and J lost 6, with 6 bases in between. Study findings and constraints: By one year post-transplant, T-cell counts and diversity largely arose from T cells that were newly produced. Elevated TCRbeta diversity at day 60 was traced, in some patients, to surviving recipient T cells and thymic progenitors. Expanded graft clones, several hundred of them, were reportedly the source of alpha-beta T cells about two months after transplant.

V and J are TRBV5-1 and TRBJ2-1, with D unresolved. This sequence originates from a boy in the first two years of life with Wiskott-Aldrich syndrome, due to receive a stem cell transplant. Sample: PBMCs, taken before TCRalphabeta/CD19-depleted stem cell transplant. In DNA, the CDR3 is TGCGCCAGCAGCTTACCTGCCAATGAGCAGTTCTTC. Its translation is CASSLPANEQFF.